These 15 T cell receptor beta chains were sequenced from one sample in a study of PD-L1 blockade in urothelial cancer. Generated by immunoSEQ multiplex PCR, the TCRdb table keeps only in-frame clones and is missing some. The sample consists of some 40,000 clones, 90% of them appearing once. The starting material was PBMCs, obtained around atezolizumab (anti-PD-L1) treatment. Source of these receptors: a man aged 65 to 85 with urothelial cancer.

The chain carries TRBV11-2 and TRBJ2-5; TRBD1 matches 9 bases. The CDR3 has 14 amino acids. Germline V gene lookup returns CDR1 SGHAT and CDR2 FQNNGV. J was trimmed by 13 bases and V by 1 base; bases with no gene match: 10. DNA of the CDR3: TGTGCCAGCAGCTTAGGGGGGGACAGGGTTAGGGGGTACTTC. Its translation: CASSLGGDRVRGYF.

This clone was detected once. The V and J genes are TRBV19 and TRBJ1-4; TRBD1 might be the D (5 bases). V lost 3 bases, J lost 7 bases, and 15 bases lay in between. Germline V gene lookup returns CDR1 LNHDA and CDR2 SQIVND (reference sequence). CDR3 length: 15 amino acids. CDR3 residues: CASSILGLSTEKLFF. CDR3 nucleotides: TGTGCCAGTAGTATTCTGGGGCTGAGTACTGAAAAACTGTTTTTT.

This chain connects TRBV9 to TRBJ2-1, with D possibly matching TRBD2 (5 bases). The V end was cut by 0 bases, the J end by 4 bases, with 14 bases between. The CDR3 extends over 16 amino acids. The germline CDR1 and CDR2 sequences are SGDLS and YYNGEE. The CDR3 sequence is CASSVGEPPPYNEQFF. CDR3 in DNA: TGTGCCAGCAGCGTAGGGGAGCCCCCCCCTTACAATGAGCAGTTCTTC.

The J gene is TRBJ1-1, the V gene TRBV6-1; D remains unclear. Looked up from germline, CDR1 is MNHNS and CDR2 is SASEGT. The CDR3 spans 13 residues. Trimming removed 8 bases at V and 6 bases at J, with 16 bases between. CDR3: CASGGPRLSEAFF. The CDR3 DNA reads TGTGCCAGCGGCGGGCCCAGACTTTCTGAAGCTTTCTTT.

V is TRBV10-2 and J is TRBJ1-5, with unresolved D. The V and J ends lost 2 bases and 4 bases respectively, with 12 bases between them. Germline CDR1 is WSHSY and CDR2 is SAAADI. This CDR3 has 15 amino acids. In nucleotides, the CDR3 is TGCGCCAGCAGTGAGGCGGGAGGGAGAAATCAGCCCCAGCATTTT. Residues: CASSEAGGRNQPQHF.

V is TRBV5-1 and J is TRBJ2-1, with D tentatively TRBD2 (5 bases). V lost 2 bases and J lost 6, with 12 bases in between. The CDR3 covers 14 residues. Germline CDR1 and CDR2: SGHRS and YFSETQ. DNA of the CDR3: TGCGCCAGCAGCTTCTCTCGGGCGGGCAATGAGCAGTTCTTC. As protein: CASSFSRAGNEQFF.

The chain's CDR3 is CASSLLGAPQETQYF. The DNA of the CDR3 is TGTGCCAGCAGTTTGCTGGGAGCCCCCCAAGAGACCCAGTACTTC. This sequence joins TRBV27 and TRBJ2-5, with a tentative D call TRBD2 (5 bases). Germline lookup yields CDR1 MNHEY and CDR2 SMNVEV (reference sequence). The CDR3 runs to 15 residues. Trimming shortened V by 3 bases and J by 1 base, and 12 bases separated the two germline ends.

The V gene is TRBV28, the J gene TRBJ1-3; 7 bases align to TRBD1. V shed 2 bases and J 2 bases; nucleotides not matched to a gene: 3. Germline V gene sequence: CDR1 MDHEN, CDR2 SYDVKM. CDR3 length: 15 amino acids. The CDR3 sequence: CASSLPRGTGNTIYF. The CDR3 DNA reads TGTGCCAGCAGTTTACCCAGGGGGACTGGAAACACCATATATTTT.

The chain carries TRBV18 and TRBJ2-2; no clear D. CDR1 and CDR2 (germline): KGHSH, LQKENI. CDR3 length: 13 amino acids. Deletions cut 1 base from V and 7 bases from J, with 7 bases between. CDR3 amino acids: CASSPQASGELFF. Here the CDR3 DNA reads TGTGCCAGCTCACCACAGGCTAGCGGGGAGCTGTTTTTT.

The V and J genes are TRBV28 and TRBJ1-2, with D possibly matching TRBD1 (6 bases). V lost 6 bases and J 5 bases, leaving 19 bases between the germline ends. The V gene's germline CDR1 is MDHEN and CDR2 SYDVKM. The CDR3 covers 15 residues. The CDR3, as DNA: TGTGCCAGCAGCCCTACCGTTGGGGGACATTATGGCTACACCTTC. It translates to CASSPTVGGHYGYTF.

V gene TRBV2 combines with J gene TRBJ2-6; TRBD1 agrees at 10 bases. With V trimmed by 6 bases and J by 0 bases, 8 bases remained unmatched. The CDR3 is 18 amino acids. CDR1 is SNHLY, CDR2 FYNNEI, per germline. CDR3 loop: CASRETGGKFSGANVLTF. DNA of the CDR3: TGTGCCAGCAGGGAGACAGGGGGCAAATTCTCTGGGGCCAACGTCCTGACTTTC.

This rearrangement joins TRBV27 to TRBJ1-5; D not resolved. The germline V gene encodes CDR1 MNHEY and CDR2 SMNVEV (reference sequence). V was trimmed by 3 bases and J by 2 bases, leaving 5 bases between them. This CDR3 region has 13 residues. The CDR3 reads CASSLAGNQPQHF. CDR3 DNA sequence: TGTGCCAGCAGTTTGGCCGGCAATCAGCCCCAGCATTTT.

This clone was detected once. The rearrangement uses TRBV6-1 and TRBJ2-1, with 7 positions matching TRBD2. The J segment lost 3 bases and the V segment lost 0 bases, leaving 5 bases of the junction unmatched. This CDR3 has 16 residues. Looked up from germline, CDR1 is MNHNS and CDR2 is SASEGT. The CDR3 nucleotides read TGTGCCAGCAGTGAAGCTGGGCTAGCGGTCTACAATGAGCAGTTCTTC. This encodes CASSEAGLAVYNEQFF.

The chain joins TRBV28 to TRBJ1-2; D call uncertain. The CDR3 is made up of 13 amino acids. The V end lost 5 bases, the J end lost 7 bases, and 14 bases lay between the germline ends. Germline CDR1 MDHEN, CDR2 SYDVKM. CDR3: CASSTRLGGGYTF. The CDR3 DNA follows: TGTGCCAGCAGTACACGGCTCGGCGGTGGCTACACCTTC.

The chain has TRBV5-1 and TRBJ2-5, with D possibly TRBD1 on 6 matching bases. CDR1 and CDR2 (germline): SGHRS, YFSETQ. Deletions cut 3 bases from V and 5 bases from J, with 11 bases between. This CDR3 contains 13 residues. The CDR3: CASSWGLGETQYF. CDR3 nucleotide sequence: TGCGCCAGCAGCTGGGGGCTGGGTGAGACCCAGTACTTC. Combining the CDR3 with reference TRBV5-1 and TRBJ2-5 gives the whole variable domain KAGVTQTPRYLIKTRGQQVTLSCSPISGHRSVSWYQQTPGQGLQFLFEYFSETQRNKGNFPGRFSGRQFSNSRSEMNVSTLELGDSALYLCASSWGLGETQYFGPGTRLLVL.